The sequence of this T cell receptor beta chain was determined in a study of T cell responses to AZD1222 COVID-19 vaccine. This table comes from immunoSEQ multiplex PCR, and its TCRdb copy is limited to in-frame clones, with some not included. The table has 100,000 or so clones, roughly 91% seen once. CDR1 is KGHSH, CDR2 LQKENI, per germline. With 2 bases removed from V and 2 bases from J, the gap between germline ends came to 15 bases. This CDR3 is built from 16 residues. The sample here was peripheral blood, taken on day 0 of AZD1222 vaccination. This chain connects TRBV18 to TRBJ2-5; possible D gene TRBD2, 6 bases. The sequence was obtained from an adult in good health. The CDR3 protein is CASSPMGAGSQETQYF. The CDR3, as DNA: TGTGCCAGCTCACCAATGGGTGCGGGGTCTCAAGAGACCCAGTACTTC.